This T cell receptor (beta chain) was profiled in a study of T cell responses to AZD1222 COVID-19 vaccine. Study as a whole: Samples with a second dose at about 4 or about 12 weeks were pooled together.

Germline CDR1 reads SGHRS; CDR2 reads YFSETQ. The germline V and J ends were trimmed by 2 bases and 8 bases, with 16 bases remaining between them. The CDR3 is 14 amino acids. Sequencing used immunoSEQ multiplex PCR; TCRdb keeps in-frame clones, though not all of them. The profile shows about 130,000 clones, around 89% of them singletons. Notes on the study in general: Spike-specific TCR breadth and depth grew following two AZD1222 doses.

Of note for this clone: Its specificity is unknown.

The rearrangement links TRBV5-1 to TRBJ1-2; D gene uncertain. The clonotype comes from an adult in good health. The input for sequencing was peripheral blood, taken on day 0 of AZD1222 vaccination. The CDR3 is CASSFRGESTGYTF. In DNA form, the CDR3 reads TGCGCCAGCAGCTTCAGAGGAGAGTCCACAGGCTACACCTTC.